These T cell receptor beta chains were read from a single sample in a study of control samples from healthy donors and cancer patients. Clones were read by immunoSEQ multiplex PCR, and TCRdb kept only the in-frame ones, dropping some. The table lists 350,000 to 450,000 clones, more than 80% of them singletons, with roughly 6.4% in the top ten. Sample: PBMCs. The receptors shown here come from a man in his forties or fifties with head and neck cancer. Both conserved end residues are part of each CDR3. Fields, in order: CDR3 DNA, CDR3 protein, V gene, J gene, D gene, clone size. The D gene is left open where the match is weak. Clone size, where shown, is once, few, many, or a class for clones that have expanded.

CDR3nt: TGTGCCAGCAGTTACTCGAACACCGGGAAGGCTGGCTACACCTTC
CDR3aa: CASSYSNTGKAGYTF
v_gene: TRBV6-2/TRBV6-3
j_gene: TRBJ1-2
d_gene: .
abundance: .

CDR3nt: TGTGCCAGCAGTTATTTCGGGGGTATGACTTTCTTT
CDR3aa: CASSYFGGMTFF
v_gene: TRBV6-5
j_gene: TRBJ1-1
d_gene: .
abundance: .

CDR3nt: TGTGCCAGCAGCTTAGCGGGAACAGGGAGCAATCAGCCCCAGCATTTT
CDR3aa: CASSLAGTGSNQPQHF
v_gene: TRBV7-2
j_gene: TRBJ1-5
d_gene: .
abundance: .

CDR3nt: TGTGCCAGCAGCAATCCTAATGAAAAACTGTTTTTT
CDR3aa: CASSNPNEKLFF
v_gene: TRBV5-4
j_gene: TRBJ1-4
d_gene: .
abundance: .

CDR3nt: TGTGCCAGCAGCCAAGCTAGCGGGGGTGCAGATACGCAGTATTTT
CDR3aa: CASSQASGGADTQYF
v_gene: TRBV3-1/TRBV3-2
j_gene: TRBJ2-3
d_gene: TRBD2
abundance: once

CDR3nt: TGTGCCAGCAGCCGGCTAAAGACTAGCGGGATCTTTTACAATGAGCAGTTCTTC
CDR3aa: CASSRLKTSGIFYNEQFF
v_gene: TRBV7-2
j_gene: TRBJ2-1
d_gene: TRBD2
abundance: .

CDR3nt: TGTGCCAGCAGTTCCCTTCCGACAGGTTCGGAGAGCAATCAGCCCCAGCATTTT
CDR3aa: CASSSLPTGSESNQPQHF
v_gene: TRBV28
j_gene: TRBJ1-5
d_gene: .
abundance: few

CDR3nt: TGTGCCAGCAGTTTGGGTGGGGTTACCTACGAGCAGTACTTC
CDR3aa: CASSLGGVTYEQYF
v_gene: TRBV27
j_gene: TRBJ2-7
d_gene: .
abundance: .

CDR3nt: TGTGCCAGCAGTTTAGGGTTTCGCCAGGGCTATAGCAATCAGCCCCAGCATTTT
CDR3aa: CASSLGFRQGYSNQPQHF
v_gene: TRBV28
j_gene: TRBJ1-5
d_gene: .
abundance: .

CDR3nt: TGTGCCAGTAGTATAGCGAGGGGGGACACAGATACGCAGTATTTT
CDR3aa: CASSIARGDTDTQYF
v_gene: TRBV19
j_gene: TRBJ2-3
d_gene: .
abundance: .

CDR3nt: TGCGCCAGCAGCGGGGGCTATCCAGTAAAGTACTTC
CDR3aa: CASSGGYPVKYF
v_gene: TRBV5-1
j_gene: TRBJ2-7
d_gene: .
abundance: few

CDR3nt: TGTGCCAGCAGTCGGAGCTCCTATAATTCACCCCTCCACTTT
CDR3aa: CASSRSSYNSPLHF
v_gene: TRBV6-2/TRBV6-3
j_gene: TRBJ1-6
d_gene: .
abundance: .

CDR3nt: TGTGCCAGCAGTCAGGCGGGGCCCAGAGGCTACACCTTC
CDR3aa: CASSQAGPRGYTF
v_gene: TRBV28
j_gene: TRBJ1-2
d_gene: .
abundance: many

CDR3nt: TGTGCCAGCAGCATCTCCTCGACGGGTGAAGCTTTCTTT
CDR3aa: CASSISSTGEAFF
v_gene: TRBV5-4
j_gene: TRBJ1-1
d_gene: .
abundance: .

CDR3nt: TGCGCCAGCAGCTTGCTCGACTATCAGGCCAATGAGCAGTTCTTC
CDR3aa: CASSLLDYQANEQFF
v_gene: TRBV5-1
j_gene: TRBJ2-1
d_gene: .
abundance: .

CDR3nt: TGTGCCAGCAGCTTGACGGGGCCCGGGGAGCTGTTTTTT
CDR3aa: CASSLTGPGELFF
v_gene: TRBV5-6
j_gene: TRBJ2-2
d_gene: .
abundance: .

CDR3nt: TGTGCCAGCAGCTTGAACATTATGGAGACCCAGTACTTC
CDR3aa: CASSLNIMETQYF
v_gene: TRBV5-5
j_gene: TRBJ2-5
d_gene: .
abundance: .

CDR3nt: TGTGCCAGCTGGGGCAGGGGACCCGCGAATTCACCCCTCCACTTT
CDR3aa: CASWGRGPANSPLHF
v_gene: TRBV2
j_gene: TRBJ1-6
d_gene: .
abundance: .

CDR3nt: TGTGCCTGGAGGGCCACAGGGGTCCATGGCTACACCTTC
CDR3aa: CAWRATGVHGYTF
v_gene: TRBV30
j_gene: TRBJ1-2
d_gene: TRBD1
abundance: .

CDR3nt: TGTGCCACCAGCCCGGACAGGTACCAAGAGACCCAGTACTTC
CDR3aa: CATSPDRYQETQYF
v_gene: TRBV15
j_gene: TRBJ2-5
d_gene: TRBD1
abundance: .

CDR3nt: TGTGCCAGCAGCCCGGGGTTGCACACTGAAGCTTTCTTT
CDR3aa: CASSPGLHTEAFF
v_gene: TRBV27
j_gene: TRBJ1-1
d_gene: .
abundance: .

CDR3nt: TGTGCCAGCAGCGAGGGACACCCTCTAAATACTAACTATGGCTACACCTTC
CDR3aa: CASSEGHPLNTNYGYTF
v_gene: TRBV5-8
j_gene: TRBJ1-2
d_gene: .
abundance: .

CDR3nt: TGTGCCAGCAGCAACCTACGTGGCTACACCTTC
CDR3aa: CASSNLRGYTF
v_gene: TRBV21-1
j_gene: TRBJ1-2
d_gene: .
abundance: .

CDR3nt: TGTGCCAGCAGTACCGGGACCTACAATGAGCAGTTCTTC
CDR3aa: CASSTGTYNEQFF
v_gene: TRBV5-6
j_gene: TRBJ2-1
d_gene: .
abundance: .

CDR3nt: TGTGCCAGCAGCCAAGAGGGGCACCCAGGGGTCACCGGGGAGCTGTTTTTT
CDR3aa: CASSQEGHPGVTGELFF
v_gene: TRBV14
j_gene: TRBJ2-2
d_gene: .
abundance: .

CDR3nt: TGCGCCAGCAGCCAAGGGGACAGATATGAAGCTTTCTTT
CDR3aa: CASSQGDRYEAFF
v_gene: TRBV4-1
j_gene: TRBJ1-1
d_gene: TRBD1
abundance: .

CDR3nt: TGTGCCAGCAGTCCCACCGACGGGGGTCAAGAGACCCAGTACTTC
CDR3aa: CASSPTDGGQETQYF
v_gene: TRBV27
j_gene: TRBJ2-5
d_gene: .
abundance: .

CDR3nt: TGTGCCAGCAGCCCTAGAGGAGGAATCGGGACCCAGTACTTC
CDR3aa: CASSPRGGIGTQYF
v_gene: TRBV7-8
j_gene: TRBJ2-5
d_gene: .
abundance: .

CDR3nt: TGTGCCAGTAGTATGGGACAGCTAACCAACGAGCAGTACTTC
CDR3aa: CASSMGQLTNEQYF
v_gene: TRBV19
j_gene: TRBJ2-7
d_gene: TRBD1
abundance: .

CDR3nt: TGTGCCAGCAGGGGACTAGCGGGGGCTACCAGCTCCTACGAGCAGTACTTC
CDR3aa: CASRGLAGATSSYEQYF
v_gene: TRBV28
j_gene: TRBJ2-7
d_gene: TRBD2
abundance: .

CDR3nt: TGTGCCAGCAGCTTATTTGGCGGGAATATCAATGAGCAGTTCTTC
CDR3aa: CASSLFGGNINEQFF
v_gene: TRBV7-3
j_gene: TRBJ2-1
d_gene: .
abundance: .

CDR3nt: TGTGCCAGCGGGGGACAGGGTGTGGGAACCGGGGAGCTGTTTTTT
CDR3aa: CASGGQGVGTGELFF
v_gene: TRBV2
j_gene: TRBJ2-2
d_gene: TRBD1
abundance: .

CDR3nt: TGTGCCAGCACAGGGTCTAACTATGGCTACACCTTC
CDR3aa: CASTGSNYGYTF
v_gene: TRBV7-2
j_gene: TRBJ1-2
d_gene: .
abundance: .

CDR3nt: TGTGCCAGCAGCCAAGAAAGTAAGGCCTGGGTGGATGAGCAGTTCTTC
CDR3aa: CASSQESKAWVDEQFF
v_gene: TRBV3-1/TRBV3-2
j_gene: TRBJ2-1
d_gene: .
abundance: few

CDR3nt: TGTGCCAGCAGCGTAGGACGGGCGCCCGGGGAGCTGTTTTTT
CDR3aa: CASSVGRAPGELFF
v_gene: TRBV9
j_gene: TRBJ2-2
d_gene: .
abundance: .

CDR3nt: TGTGCCACCCCCCCGGGTAGGGGTATTATGAACACTGAAGCTTTCTTT
CDR3aa: CATPPGRGIMNTEAFF
v_gene: TRBV7-9
j_gene: TRBJ1-1
d_gene: .
abundance: .

CDR3nt: TGTGCCAGCAGACCAGACTGGGACCCCACCGGGGAGCTGTTTTTT
CDR3aa: CASRPDWDPTGELFF
v_gene: TRBV11-1
j_gene: TRBJ2-2
d_gene: .
abundance: .

CDR3nt: TGTGCCAGCAGCTTCGGAGCGGATTTATCCTACGAGCAGTACTTC
CDR3aa: CASSFGADLSYEQYF
v_gene: TRBV11-2
j_gene: TRBJ2-7
d_gene: .
abundance: .

CDR3nt: TGTGCCAGCAGCCCGAAACCAGGGACGGGAGAGACCCAGTACTTC
CDR3aa: CASSPKPGTGETQYF
v_gene: TRBV9
j_gene: TRBJ2-5
d_gene: .
abundance: .

CDR3nt: TGTGCCAGCAGCGTAGGGGGGACTAGCGGGCGGAGGGGCGATACGCAGTATTTT
CDR3aa: CASSVGGTSGRRGDTQYF
v_gene: TRBV9
j_gene: TRBJ2-3
d_gene: TRBD2
abundance: .

CDR3nt: TGTGCCAGCAGCCAAGGGACAGGGGGCTACGAGCAGTACTTC
CDR3aa: CASSQGTGGYEQYF
v_gene: TRBV11-1
j_gene: TRBJ2-7
d_gene: TRBD1
abundance: .

CDR3nt: TGTGCCAGTAGTCCAGACAGAACTGAAGGCTACACCTTC
CDR3aa: CASSPDRTEGYTF
v_gene: TRBV19
j_gene: TRBJ1-2
d_gene: .
abundance: few

CDR3nt: TGTGCCAGTAGCCCTTTGGGCTCCTACGAGCAGTACTTC
CDR3aa: CASSPLGSYEQYF
v_gene: TRBV19
j_gene: TRBJ2-7
d_gene: .
abundance: .

CDR3nt: TGTGCCAGCAGTCAAAACAGGGATAGCAATCAGCCCCAGCATTTT
CDR3aa: CASSQNRDSNQPQHF
v_gene: TRBV6-5
j_gene: TRBJ1-5
d_gene: .
abundance: .

CDR3nt: TGCAGCGTTGGGAGCGGGGAACTCTACAATGAGCAGTTCTTC
CDR3aa: CSVGSGELYNEQFF
v_gene: TRBV29-1
j_gene: TRBJ2-1
d_gene: TRBD2
abundance: .